The T cell receptor (beta chain) under discussion was sequenced for a study of T-cell memory formation after mild COVID-19. The study, taken as a whole, reports: The study found balanced CD4/CD8 in clones contracting day 15 to 85 and a CD4+ lean in later expanders. Clones that contracted clustered mainly in CM and EM if CD4+ and in EMRA if CD8+.

cDNA libraries for TCR alpha and TCR beta, carrying sample barcodes and UMIs, came from 5'RACE with constant-segment primers. TCRdb re-called the 5' RACE reads through MiXCR, storing one row per CDR3 protein. The sample consists of roughly 200,000 distinct CDR3 sequences, 9.5% to 10% of them appearing once. This clonotype was seen a few times. Antigen unknown. The sequenced sample was PBMCs or a T cell subset sorted from them (not recorded which). The clonotype comes from a man aged 18 to 30 who had mild COVID-19 (a few samples of this study predate the infection). Cell type and time point are not known.

Here the CDR3 DNA reads TGCGCCAGCAGCTCAAGCGCCGGGGAGTTGGAAAAACTGTTTTTT. It encodes CASSSSAGELEKLFF. The rearrangement links TRBV5-1 to TRBJ1-4; D call uncertain. The V end lost 3 bases, the J end lost 8 bases, and 17 bases lay between the germline ends. Germline V gene data show CDR1 as SGHRS and CDR2 as YFSETQ. The CDR3 contains 15 residues.